These T cell receptor beta chains were read from a single sample in a study of T-cell memory formation after mild COVID-19. One entry per CDR3 protein, called by TCRdb with MiXCR from the 5' RACE reads. Of fewer than 600,000 distinct CDR3 sequences listed, approximately 21% are singletons. The sample was PBMCs or a T cell subset sorted from them (not recorded which). Receptors were obtained from an adult woman who had mild COVID-19 (a few samples of this study predate the infection). Cell type and time point are not known. Both conserved end residues are part of each CDR3. The D gene is left open where the match is weak. Some rows mark clone size as missing; the rest say once, few, many or name a class of expanded clone.

V	J	size	D	CDR3	DNA
TRBV18	TRBJ2-7	few	.	CASSRGHQYEQYF	TGTGCCAGCTCACGCGGACACCAGTACGAGCAGTACTTC
TRBV6-5	TRBJ2-6	few	.	CASSYFSSGANVLTF	TGTGCCAGCAGTTACTTCTCCTCTGGGGCCAACGTCCTGACTTTC
TRBV30	TRBJ2-2	.	TRBD2	CAWRLSGRGITGELFF	TGTGCCTGGAGACTTAGCGGGAGGGGTATCACCGGGGAGCTGTTTTTT
TRBV4-2	TRBJ2-1	few	TRBD2	CASSRPGLAGASSYNEQFF	TGTGCCAGCAGCAGGCCGGGACTAGCGGGGGCCAGCTCCTACAATGAGCAGTTCTTC
TRBV3-1	TRBJ2-3	.	TRBD2	CASSQDRSSGGSDTQYF	TGTGCCAGCAGCCAAGATAGGTCTAGCGGGGGTTCAGATACGCAGTATTTT
TRBV29-1	TRBJ1-2	many	TRBD1	CSVGDSTAYGYTF	TGCAGCGTTGGGGACAGCACCGCCTATGGCTACACCTTC
TRBV28	TRBJ1-3	many	.	CASSPFLYSGQGGNTIYF	TGTGCCAGCAGTCCCTTTTTATACTCGGGACAAGGCGGAAACACCATATATTTT
TRBV19	TRBJ1-5	few	.	CATAGQGQPQHF	TGTGCCACCGCCGGTCAGGGGCAGCCCCAGCATTTT
TRBV29-1	TRBJ2-5	few	.	CSVPAWRRGAGETQYF	TGCAGCGTCCCCGCCTGGAGGAGGGGGGCGGGAGAGACCCAGTACTTC
TRBV7-8	TRBJ2-5	.	TRBD2	CASSLGGLAGQETQYF	TGTGCCAGCAGCTTAGGCGGACTAGCGGGGCAAGAGACCCAGTACTTC
TRBV7-9	TRBJ2-7	.	TRBD2	CASSLGSGPTREQYF	TGTGCCAGCAGCTTAGGTAGCGGGCCCACCAGGGAGCAGTACTTC
TRBV7-2	TRBJ1-2	.	.	CASSLFEGGGYTF	TGTGCCAGCAGCTTATTTGAGGGCGGAGGCTACACCTTC
TRBV7-2	TRBJ2-3	many	TRBD2	CASSKKSGSGSDTQYF	TGTGCCAGCAGCAAAAAGAGCGGGAGTGGGTCAGATACGCAGTATTTT
TRBV3-1	TRBJ1-1	.	.	CASRPTEMNTEAFF	TGTGCCAGCCGCCCGACAGAAATGAACACTGAAGCTTTCTTT
TRBV12-3/TRBV12-4	TRBJ1-1	few	.	CASTLGGWTEAFF	TGTGCCAGCACTCTGGGGGGCTGGACTGAAGCTTTCTTT
TRBV24-1	TRBJ2-1	few	.	CATSDGAGTSYNEQFF	TGTGCCACCAGTGATGGTGCGGGAACGTCCTACAATGAGCAGTTCTTC
TRBV19	TRBJ2-5	.	.	CASSSRVVQETQYF	TGTGCCAGTAGTTCCCGTGTGGTTCAAGAGACCCAGTACTTC
TRBV4-2	TRBJ1-2	.	TRBD1	CASSASPGTGDGYTF	TGTGCCAGCAGCGCAAGCCCCGGGACAGGGGATGGCTACACCTTC
TRBV24-1	TRBJ1-5	.	.	CATSVGGFNQPQHF	TGTGCCACCAGTGTAGGGGGTTTCAATCAGCCCCAGCATTTT
TRBV6-5	TRBJ2-5	few	.	CASGEGGKQETQYF	TGTGCCAGCGGAGAAGGGGGAAAACAAGAGACCCAGTACTTC
TRBV11-3	TRBJ2-7	.	TRBD1	CASSGTDRPYSYEQYF	TGTGCCAGCAGCGGAACGGACAGGCCTTACTCCTACGAGCAGTACTTC
TRBV24-1	TRBJ1-1	few	.	CATSDSDVTEAFF	TGTGCCACCAGTGATTCCGACGTCACTGAAGCTTTCTTT
TRBV6-1	TRBJ2-4	.	.	CASRGDERGKNIQYF	TGTGCCAGCAGGGGTGATGAAAGGGGCAAAAACATTCAGTACTTC
TRBV7-9	TRBJ2-5	few	TRBD2	CASSSDRLAGDVGRGETQYF	TGTGCCAGCAGCTCGGACCGACTAGCGGGAGACGTTGGCCGGGGAGAGACCCAGTACTTC
TRBV7-2	TRBJ2-5	.	.	CASSPSGLPETQYF	TGTGCCAGCAGCCCATCGGGACTCCCAGAGACCCAGTACTTC
TRBV5-5	TRBJ2-1	few	TRBD2	CASTSGLAVSSYNEQFF	TGTGCCAGCACCTCGGGACTAGCCGTGAGCTCCTACAATGAGCAGTTCTTC
TRBV19	TRBJ2-7	.	TRBD1	CASSMGRGPYEQYF	TGTGCCAGTAGTATGGGCAGGGGGCCCTACGAGCAGTACTTC
TRBV6-1	TRBJ1-1	.	TRBD1	CASSQGDVNTEAFF	TGTGCCAGCTCACAGGGGGATGTGAACACTGAAGCTTTCTTT
TRBV19	TRBJ1-5	once	.	CASSISMGRHNQPQHF	TGTGCCAGTAGTATCAGTATGGGACGGCACAATCAGCCCCAGCATTTT
TRBV7-9	TRBJ1-2	.	TRBD1	CASSLETGAYYGYTF	TGTGCCAGCAGCTTAGAGACAGGGGCCTACTATGGCTACACCTTC
TRBV11-2	TRBJ1-1	few	.	CASSLEGSVNTEAFF	TGTGCCAGCAGCTTAGAGGGCAGCGTGAACACTGAAGCTTTCTTT
TRBV12-3/TRBV12-4	TRBJ1-1	.	.	CASSFRGAWANTEAFF	TGTGCCAGCAGTTTTCGGGGGGCATGGGCGAACACTGAAGCTTTCTTT
TRBV30	TRBJ2-1	.	TRBD2	CAWNLAGGEQFF	TGTGCCTGGAACCTAGCGGGAGGGGAGCAGTTCTTC
TRBV19	TRBJ1-3	.	TRBD1	CASSIGPDRLSGNTIYF	TGTGCCAGTAGTATAGGCCCGGACAGGCTATCGGGAAACACCATATATTTT
TRBV9	TRBJ2-1	.	TRBD2	CASSVQSAGDEQFF	TGTGCCAGCAGCGTGCAGAGCGCGGGGGATGAGCAGTTCTTC
TRBV15	TRBJ2-6	.	.	CATSSELGDFSGANVLTF	TGTGCCACCAGCAGCGAATTAGGGGATTTCTCTGGGGCCAACGTCCTGACTTTC
TRBV6-2/TRBV6-3	TRBJ2-1	.	.	CASSQPNEQFF	TGTGCCAGCAGTCAGCCCAATGAGCAGTTCTTC
TRBV30	TRBJ1-1	few	TRBD1	CAWSELLGQGLVEAFF	TGTGCCTGGAGTGAACTTCTTGGACAGGGACTTGTTGAAGCTTTCTTT
TRBV5-1	TRBJ2-1	few	TRBD2	CASSFTSGGYNEQFF	TGCGCCAGCAGCTTCACTAGCGGGGGGTACAATGAGCAGTTCTTC
TRBV20-1	TRBJ2-1	few	.	CSARASGLNNEQFF	TGCAGTGCTAGAGCCTCAGGGCTTAACAATGAGCAGTTCTTC
TRBV15	TRBJ1-3	few	.	CATSSPGTPGNTIYF	TGTGCCACCAGCAGCCCCGGGACGCCTGGAAACACTATATATTTT
TRBV20-1	TRBJ1-1	.	.	CSARDGRGTEAFF	TGCAGTGCTAGAGATGGCAGGGGCACTGAAGCTTTCTTT
TRBV24-1	TRBJ2-7	few	TRBD2	CATSGPGTSPYEQYF	TGTGCCACCAGTGGTCCCGGGACTAGTCCCTACGAGCAGTACTTC
TRBV7-9	TRBJ2-6	.	TRBD1	CASSRVPGQSSGANVLTF	TGTGCCAGCAGTCGTGTCCCGGGACAGAGCTCTGGGGCCAACGTCCTGACTTTC
TRBV7-8	TRBJ2-5	.	.	CASSRRAGETQYF	TGTGCCAGCAGCCGTAGGGCGGGAGAGACCCAGTACTTC
TRBV7-8	TRBJ1-2	.	.	CASSSLSYGYTF	TGTGCCAGCAGCTCCCTTTCTTATGGCTACACCTTC
TRBV30	TRBJ1-6	.	.	CAWTGDGNYNSPLHF	TGTGCCTGGACCGGTGACGGGAACTATAATTCACCCCTCCACTTT
TRBV29-1	TRBJ1-2	.	.	CSVGGYGYTF	TGCAGCGTTGGAGGTTATGGCTACACCTTC
TRBV24-1	TRBJ1-2	.	.	CATSGAGATGTGSIYGYTF	TGTGCCACCAGTGGAGCGGGGGCGACCGGGACCGGGAGCATCTATGGCTACACCTTC
TRBV5-1	TRBJ2-2	few	TRBD2	CASSPKTSGKNTGELFF	TGCGCCAGCAGCCCTAAAACTAGCGGGAAGAACACCGGGGAGCTGTTTTTT
TRBV7-9	TRBJ2-7	.	.	CASSLVGGTLYEQYF	TGTGCCAGCAGCTTAGTTGGCGGTACTCTTTACGAGCAGTACTTC
TRBV5-1	TRBJ2-5	.	TRBD2	CASSSYPSSGGWQETQYF	TGCGCCAGCAGCTCCTACCCATCTAGCGGGGGGTGGCAAGAGACCCAGTACTTC
TRBV6-6	TRBJ2-3	once	.	CASTIDGGGSTDTQYF	TGTGCCAGCACAATCGATGGGGGAGGTAGCACAGATACGCAGTATTTT
TRBV4-3	TRBJ2-7	many	TRBD2	CASSQSGLAGGEEQYF	TGCGCCAGCAGCCAGTCCGGACTAGCGGGAGGCGAAGAGCAGTACTTC
TRBV20-1	TRBJ2-7	few	.	CSAPLGGYEQYF	TGCAGTGCCCCGTTAGGTGGGTACGAGCAGTACTTC
TRBV7-9	TRBJ1-2	.	.	CASSPQRLTVDGDYGYTF	TGTGCCAGCAGCCCTCAACGGCTTACGGTAGACGGAGACTATGGCTACACCTTC
TRBV20-1	TRBJ1-4	few	.	CSARARRVTNEKLFF	TGCAGTGCTAGAGCCCGGCGTGTGACTAATGAAAAACTGTTTTTT